The clone carrying this T cell receptor beta chain was observed a few times. Its antigen is still unknown. The sample comes from a study of identical twins. Whole-study results and caveats: The presence of invariant MAIT and iNKT cells could partly confound analyses of zero-insertion sequences. Cord blood beta clonotypes that were abundant carried fewer insertions, and memory repertoires showed no such trend. Rather than following the same donors, the conclusions depended on cross-sectional statistical analysis.

There were only healthy Caucasians among the donors. TCRdb redid the calling of the 5' RACE reads with MiXCR, one entry per CDR3 protein. The top ten hold approximately 0.25% of the sample, which has more than 1.5 million distinct CDR3 sequences, under 35% seen once. CDR3 size: 12 residues. The germline V and J ends were trimmed by 7 bases and 6 bases, with 10 bases remaining between them. Material: cord blood. This TCR was recovered from a newborn girl in good health. The chain employs TRBV12-3 or TRBV12-4 and TRBJ2-1, with D tentatively TRBD2 (5 bases). CDR3 DNA sequence: TGTGCCAGCATTAATAGCGTCAATGAGCAGTTCTTC. This translates into CASINSVNEQFF.